Below, 17 T cell receptor beta chains from the same sample are listed, as sequenced in a study of cytomegalovirus exposure and HLA in healthy donors. Using immunoSEQ multiplex PCR, the repertoire was profiled, and TCRdb retains in-frame clones only, with some absent. The profile shows almost 200,000 clones, roughly 81% of them singletons. Sequencing input: PBMCs. The receptors come from a woman between 25 and 40 years old in good health and CMV-seronegative.

In its sample, this clone was seen once. The chain combines TRBV7-8 with TRBJ2-2; 7 bases agree with TRBD1. Germline V CDR1 and CDR2: SGHVS, FQNEAQ. The CDR3 contains 16 residues. V trimming: 6 bases; J trimming: 4 bases; junction bases outside the gene matches: 11. The CDR3 nucleotides read TGTGCCAGCAGGACGCTTAGGGGGCGCGGCACCGGGGAGCTGTTTTTT. Translation: CASRTLRGRGTGELFF.

V usage is TRBV19 and J usage is TRBJ2-5; the D gene is possibly TRBD2 (5 bases). CDR1 is LNHDA and CDR2 is SQIVND in the germline V gene (reference sequence). The CDR3 loop spans 15 amino acids. V shed 3 bases and J shed 5 bases, with 16 bases lying between them. The CDR3: CASSIHPSGSETQYF. Written as DNA, the CDR3 is TGTGCCAGTAGTATCCACCCCAGTGGGAGTGAGACCCAGTACTTC.

The J gene is TRBJ2-7, the V gene TRBV25-1; no clear D gene. Germline V gives CDR1 MGHDK, CDR2 SYGVNS. The CDR3 sequence is 15 residues long. The V end lost 1 base, the J end lost 0 bases, and 10 bases lay between the germline ends. The CDR3 DNA is TGTGCCAGCAGTGAATCTGGCGGTGTCTCCTACGAGCAGTACTTC. Translated, it gives CASSESGGVSYEQYF.

The chain's CDR3 is CASSVGGGNEKLFF. Written as DNA, the CDR3 is TGTGCCAGCAGCGTAGGAGGGGGTAATGAAAAACTGTTTTTT. The chain has TRBV9 and TRBJ1-4; tentative D call: TRBD1 (6 bases). Germline V gene sequence: CDR1 SGDLS, CDR2 YYNGEE. The CDR3 is made up of 14 amino acids. The germline V and J ends were trimmed by 0 bases and 4 bases, with 7 bases remaining between them.

This clone was picked up a small number of times. The V gene is TRBV5-1, the J gene TRBJ1-2; TRBD1 is a possible D gene (6 bases). Germline V gene sequence: CDR1 SGHRS, CDR2 YFSETQ. Trimming pared 1 base from V and 3 bases from J, leaving 7 bases between. The CDR3 is 13 residues long. CDR3 amino acids: CASSLPGDYGYTF. The CDR3 coding sequence is TGCGCCAGCAGCTTGCCAGGGGACTATGGCTACACCTTC.

The V gene is TRBV4-1, the J gene TRBJ2-1; D is undetermined. Trimming pared 1 base from V and 6 bases from J, leaving 10 bases between. This CDR3 spans 14 amino acids. Germline V lookup: CDR1 MGHRA, CDR2 YSYEKL. DNA for the CDR3: TGCGCCAGCAGCCAAGCGGTCGCAGGCAATGAGCAGTTCTTC. Protein product: CASSQAVAGNEQFF.

The DNA for the CDR3 is TGTGCCACCAGCTTACGACAGGGGGCAAGGGAGCAGTACTTC. Its protein product is CATSLRQGAREQYF. This sequence joins TRBV15 and TRBJ2-7; 10 nucleotides line up with TRBD1. Losses at the gene ends were 5 bases for V and 7 bases for J; bases not matched to a gene: 8. Germline V gene sequence: CDR1 LNHNV, CDR2 YYDKDF (reference sequence). This CDR3 has 14 amino acids.

The chain joins TRBV9 to TRBJ2-7; 7 bases line up with TRBD1. Trimming removed 3 bases from V and 0 bases from J; junction bases left unmatched: 3. The CDR3 consists of 14 residues. Germline CDR1 and CDR2: SGDLS and YYNGEE. CDR3 amino acids: CASSETGSSYEQYF. CDR3 DNA sequence: TGTGCCAGCAGCGAGACAGGGAGCTCCTACGAGCAGTACTTC.

V is TRBV14 and J is TRBJ2-7; D unclear. Germline V gene lookup returns CDR1 SGHDN and CDR2 FVKESK. This CDR3 contains 15 residues. V lost 0 bases, J lost 3 bases, and 12 bases lay in between. The DNA for the CDR3 is TGTGCCAGCAGCCAAGATTTGGCAGGCCTCTACGAGCAGTACTTC. It yields the protein CASSQDLAGLYEQYF.

This clone was counted once. The chain couples TRBV30 to TRBJ1-2; D is uncertain. The CDR3 contains 13 residues. CDR1 is GTSNPN and CDR2 is SVGIG in the germline V gene (reference sequence). V lost 1 base, J lost 7 bases, and 13 bases lay in between. The CDR3 reads CAWSGKGGGGYTF. Written as DNA, the CDR3 is TGTGCCTGGAGTGGTAAGGGAGGTGGTGGCTACACCTTC.

The chain links TRBV7-3 to TRBJ1-6; D gene ambiguous. Germline V gene data show CDR1 as SGHTA and CDR2 as FQGTGA. This CDR3 region has 13 residues. V was clipped by 4 bases and J by 7 bases, with 8 bases between them. CDR3 loop: CASSSQSNSPLHF. CDR3 DNA: TGTGCCAGCAGCTCGCAGTCAAATTCACCCCTCCACTTT.

The chain links TRBV6-1 to TRBJ2-1; 10 bases match TRBD2. This CDR3 contains 15 residues. With V trimmed by 6 bases and J by 4 bases, 6 bases remained unmatched. Germline V lookup: CDR1 MNHNS, CDR2 SASEGT. As DNA, the CDR3 is TGTGCCAGCAGGATAGCGGGAGGAATATACAATGAGCAGTTCTTC. This codes for CASRIAGGIYNEQFF.

This clone was counted once. V usage is TRBV18 and J usage is TRBJ2-1; perhaps TRBD1 as D (6 bases). This CDR3 comprises 15 residues. Per the germline V gene, CDR1 is KGHSH and CDR2 is LQKENI. Trimming removed 1 base from V and 5 bases from J, with 12 bases in between. CDR3 residues: CASSPLKGVDNEQFF. CDR3 in DNA: TGTGCCAGCTCACCACTTAAGGGGGTAGACAATGAGCAGTTCTTC.

V is TRBV7-9 and J is TRBJ1-2; no firm D call. Looked up from germline, CDR1 is SEHNR and CDR2 is FQNEAQ (reference sequence). Trimming took 2 bases from V and 0 from J, leaving 7 bases between them. CDR3 length: 14 residues. The CDR3 DNA reads TGTGCCAGCAGCTTAACACCTTCTAACTATGGCTACACCTTC. It specifies CASSLTPSNYGYTF.

The V gene is TRBV15, the J gene TRBJ1-1, with 9 positions matching TRBD1. With V trimmed by 0 bases and J by 4 bases, 3 bases remained unmatched. Germline V lookup: CDR1 LNHNV, CDR2 YYDKDF (reference sequence). CDR3 size: 15 residues. CDR3 coding DNA: TGTGCCACCAGCAGAGAGACAGGGGGGAGCACTGAAGCTTTCTTT. Encoded protein: CATSRETGGSTEAFF.

As DNA, the CDR3 is TGCAGCGTGATAGGGACAGGGATTGCGGAGACCCAGTACTTC. This gives the protein CSVIGTGIAETQYF. The chain couples TRBV29-1 to TRBJ2-5; 9 bases match TRBD1. In germline, CDR1 is SQVTM, CDR2 ANQGSEA. V was clipped by 6 bases and J by 5 bases; unmatched bases: 10. This CDR3 is built from 14 residues.

The gene calls are TRBV5-5 and TRBJ1-2; D not resolved. The CDR3 is 12 amino acids. Between the trimmed V and J ends, which lost 2 bases and 4 bases, there was a span of 6 bases. CDR1 is SGHKS and CDR2 is YYEKEE in the germline V gene (reference sequence). The CDR3 spells CASSLSGYGYTF. The CDR3 DNA reads TGTGCCAGCAGCTTATCCGGCTATGGCTACACCTTC.